Listed below are T cell receptor beta chains from one sample, sequenced in a study of blood T cell repertoires in COVID-19. Profiled with immunoSEQ multiplex PCR; TCRdb holds only in-frame clones, not every one. In the table there are roughly 300,000 clones, roughly 87% of which are singletons. Input material: peripheral blood. These receptors were collected from a human donor in a cohort sampled during active COVID-19. Each CDR3 is given without its conserved first and last residue. The D gene is left open where the match is weak.

TRBJ2-7 TRBV18 TRBD2 ASSPGTSDYEQY
TRBJ1-5 TRBV28 TRBD1 ASREGGASNQPQH
TRBJ1-5 TRBV15 NA ATSINSNQPQH
TRBJ1-2 TRBV3-1/TRBV3-2 TRBD1 ASSQSWDSGYT
TRBJ2-7 TRBV6-6 NA ASKGTPNEQY
TRBJ2-5 TRBV7-9 TRBD2 ASSAGTSGSETQY
TRBJ1-2 TRBV6-5 NA ASTGGVYGYT
TRBJ1-6 TRBV6-5 TRBD1 ASKGQGNSPLH
TRBJ1-1 TRBV29-1 NA SVETGRNTEAF
TRBJ1-3 TRBV3-1/TRBV3-2 TRBD1 ASSLDRGGNTIY
TRBJ1-4 TRBV6-5 TRBD1 ASSPGTGVEKLF
TRBJ1-1 TRBV7-9 NA ASSSWSSGEAF
TRBJ2-1 TRBV15 TRBD2 ATSSGSGSYNEQF
TRBJ2-1 TRBV5-4 TRBD2 ASRREIAGGNEQF
TRBJ2-4 TRBV2 NA ASTPLLGPGHTF
TRBJ2-7 TRBV5-1 TRBD2 ASSSQSGRVEQY
TRBJ2-7 TRBV29-1 TRBD2 SVQGLAGVGSYEQY
TRBJ1-4 TRBV6-5 NA ASSYSIITGELF
TRBJ1-1 TRBV11-3 NA ASSRGHPGAEAF
TRBJ2-2 TRBV9 TRBD2 ASSVGGSTGELF
TRBJ2-2 TRBV12-5 TRBD2 ASGLVWTSGSTGELF
TRBJ2-5 TRBV7-2 NA ASSLAGSQETQY
TRBJ2-2 TRBV5-5 TRBD2 ASSLGGGELF
TRBJ2-7 TRBV12-2 NA ASRASGGFYEQY
TRBJ2-2 TRBV4-1 NA ASSPVTPRGELF
TRBJ1-1 TRBV5-6 NA ASSAQGRSF
TRBJ2-7 TRBV6-2/TRBV6-3 TRBD1 ASNPQGAPYEQY
TRBJ2-2 TRBV5-1 NA ASSTGIRGELF
TRBJ2-1 TRBV21-1 NA ASSKVGLAGAREQF